The 10 T cell receptor beta chains below come from one sample, sequenced in a study of regulatory T cells in long-lasting Graves disease. Noted time point: newly diagnosed GD, antithyroid drugs for less than 3 months. PBMC-derived RNA was used for the TCR library. Building of the TCR beta libraries involved iRepertoire HTBI primers and Arm-PCR of CDR3 regions. TCRdb re-derived calls from the multiplex PCR reads in MiXCR, one entry per CDR3 protein. The sample has hundreds of thousands of distinct CDR3 sequences; 15% to 20% are singletons. A further study also used this sample, focusing on T cells in Graves' hyperthyroidism and ophthalmopathy.

Here the sequenced sample was peripheral blood mononuclear cells (PBMCs), taken at new diagnosis, from a patient treated with antithyroid drugs. These receptors all come from a woman aged 35-65 years with Graves disease.

This clonotype was picked up many times. The chain employs TRBV6-5 and TRBJ1-2; D ambiguous. Germline CDR1 and CDR2: MNHEY and SVGAGI. With 2 bases removed from V and 4 bases from J, the gap between germline ends came to 5 bases. The CDR3 sequence is 12 residues long. CDR3 sequence reads: CASSYSGYGYTF. Written as DNA, the CDR3 is TGTGCCAGCAGTTACAGTGGCTATGGCTACACCTTC.

The rearrangement links TRBV19 to TRBJ1-4; 9 positions agree with TRBD1. CDR3 length: 13 residues. The germline V gene encodes CDR1 LNHDA and CDR2 SQIVND (reference sequence). V gave up 8 bases and J gave up 4 bases; unmatched junction bases: 2. CDR3 in DNA: TGTGCCAGTCAGACAGGGGGTAATGAAAAACTGTTTTTT. It yields the protein CASQTGGNEKLFF.

The chain employs TRBV2 and TRBJ1-6; the D gene is possibly TRBD1 (6 bases). The CDR3 loop spans 15 amino acids. Germline assignment: CDR1 SNHLY and CDR2 FYNNEI. Deletions cut 6 bases from V and 6 bases from J, with 15 bases between. DNA for the CDR3: TGTGCCAGCAGCGTTTCGGTACAGGGTAATTCACCCCTCCACTTT. This encodes CASSVSVQGNSPLHF. Full variable domain (remainder filled in from reference TRBV2 and TRBJ1-6): EPEVTQTPSHQVTQMGQEVILRCVPISNHLYFYWYRQILGQKVEFLVSFYNNEISEKSEIFDDQFSVERPDGSNFTLKIRSTKLEDSAMYFCASSVSVQGNSPLHFGNGTRLTVT.

The V and J genes are TRBV19 and TRBJ2-1; TRBD1 agrees at 7 bases. Germline CDR1 and CDR2: LNHDA and SQIVND (reference sequence). The CDR3 spans 14 residues. The V gene end was trimmed by 4 bases and the J gene end by 5 bases; junction bases not matched to a gene: 5. The CDR3 protein is CASSTTGSDNEQFF. In nucleotides, the CDR3 is TGTGCCAGTAGTACGACAGGGTCGGACAATGAGCAGTTCTTC.

The chain has TRBV6-1 and TRBJ1-1, with D maybe TRBD1 (5 bases). V gave up 6 bases and J gave up 3 bases, with 20 bases separating them. Germline CDR1 reads MNHNS; CDR2 reads SASEGT. The CDR3 extends over 16 amino acids. CDR3 coding DNA: TGTGCCAGCAGGGGAAGGATGGGCAGGGAAGACACTGAAGCTTTCTTT. Translating it yields CASRGRMGREDTEAFF.

This clonotype has a count of ten or more. This sequence joins TRBV12-3 or TRBV12-4 and TRBJ1-1; D remains unclear. V lost 7 bases to trimming and J lost 0 bases, with 12 bases between them. The CDR3 is made up of 14 amino acids. CDR3 sequence (DNA): TGTGCCAGCACCTCACGGGTAATGAACACTGAAGCTTTCTTT. Its protein product is CASTSRVMNTEAFF.

The chain links TRBV7-9 to TRBJ1-2, with D possibly TRBD1 on 6 matching bases. Germline lookup yields CDR1 SEHNR and CDR2 FQNEAQ (reference sequence). The V and J ends lost 9 bases and 8 bases respectively, with 13 bases between them. This CDR3 contains 11 residues. The CDR3 sequence: CASTGYWGYTF. The CDR3 nucleotides are TGTGCCAGTACAGGGTACTGGGGCTACACCTTC. Using reference TRBV7-9 and TRBJ1-2 for the parts outside the CDR3, the full variable domain is DTGVSQNPRHKITKRGQNVTFRCDPISEHNRLYWYRQTLGQGPEFLTYFQNEAQLEKSRLLSDRFSAERPKGSFSTLEIQRTEQGDSAMYLCASTGYWGYTFGSGTRLTVV.

This clonotype was detected many times. V and J are TRBV11-3 and TRBJ1-1, with 9 bases that match TRBD1. With 1 base clipped from V and 6 bases from J, the junction kept 3 bases outside the gene matches. The CDR3 is 14 amino acids. Germline V CDR1 and CDR2: SGHNT, YENEEA. The CDR3 sequence is CASSLVQGAAEAFF. CDR3 bases: TGTGCCAGCAGCTTAGTACAGGGGGCGGCTGAAGCTTTCTTT. The entire variable domain, with the rest obtained from reference TRBV11-3 and TRBJ1-1, is as follows: EAGVVQSPRYKIIEKKQPVAFWCNPISGHNTLYWYLQNLGQGPELLIRYENEEAVDDSQLPKDRFSAERLKGVDSTLKIQPAELGDSAVYLCASSLVQGAAEAFFGQGTRLTVV.

This clonotype was recorded at least ten times. The gene calls are TRBV10-3 and TRBJ2-2, with D maybe TRBD1 (6 bases). Germline CDR1 is ENHRY and CDR2 is SYGVKD. This CDR3 has 15 residues. Trimming removed 8 bases at V and 3 bases at J, with 16 bases between. CDR3 loop: CAIGGGLVDTGELFF. Here the CDR3 DNA reads TGTGCCATCGGGGGCGGTCTTGTCGACACCGGGGAGCTGTTTTTT.

This chain connects TRBV20-1 to TRBJ1-2; a weak D match, TRBD1 (6 bases). Between the trimmed V and J ends, which lost 0 bases and 3 bases, there was a span of 20 bases. The CDR3 is 17 residues long. CDR1 DFQATT and CDR2 SNEGSKA come from the germline V gene (reference sequence). CDR3 coding DNA: TGCAGTGCTAGAGATGCCTATGGGGGGCGAAGTGACTATGGCTACACCTTC. It is translated as CSARDAYGGRSDYGYTF.